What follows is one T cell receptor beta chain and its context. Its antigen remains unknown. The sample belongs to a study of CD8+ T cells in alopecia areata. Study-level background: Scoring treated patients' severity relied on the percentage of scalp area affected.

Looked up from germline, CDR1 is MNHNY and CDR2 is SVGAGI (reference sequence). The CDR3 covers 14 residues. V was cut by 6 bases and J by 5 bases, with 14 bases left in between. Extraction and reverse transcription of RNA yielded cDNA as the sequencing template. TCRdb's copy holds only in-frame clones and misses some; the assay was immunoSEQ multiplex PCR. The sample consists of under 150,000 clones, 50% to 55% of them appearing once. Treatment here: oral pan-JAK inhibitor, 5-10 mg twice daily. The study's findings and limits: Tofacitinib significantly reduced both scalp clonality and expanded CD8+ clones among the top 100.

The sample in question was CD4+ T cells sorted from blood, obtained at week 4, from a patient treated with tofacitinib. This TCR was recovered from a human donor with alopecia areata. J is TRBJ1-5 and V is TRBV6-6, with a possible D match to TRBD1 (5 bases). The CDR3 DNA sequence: TGTGCCAGCAGCCCACCGGGGCCCCATCAGCCCCAGCATTTT. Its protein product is CASSPPGPHQPQHF.